This T cell receptor beta chain is from a study of cytomegalovirus exposure and HLA in healthy donors. There are 15 residues in the CDR3. The V end was cut by 4 bases, the J end by 0 bases, with 10 bases between. CDR1 and CDR2 from the germline V gene are SGHRS and YFSETQ. PCR was performed using 60 Vbeta and 13 Jbeta primers. Repertoires were generated with immunoSEQ multiplex PCR, while TCRdb's copy carries only in-frame clones and drops some. Of 100,000 to 150,000 clones in the sample, approximately 73% were seen once. Study results and limitations: The study flagged about 160 TCR beta chains as cytomegalovirus-associated. The Asian-associated ancestry cluster reportedly had fewer N-insertions than the 666-donor mean in a later analysis.

Concerning this clone itself: Its antigen is unknown.

This receptor was taken from a man aged 55 to 70 in good health and CMV-seropositive. This rearrangement joins TRBV5-1 to TRBJ1-4, with D uncertain. The sample was PBMCs. CDR3 sequence reads: CASSLTPTTNEKLFF. Here the CDR3 DNA reads TGCGCCAGCAGCCTGACACCCACAACTAATGAAAAACTGTTTTTT.